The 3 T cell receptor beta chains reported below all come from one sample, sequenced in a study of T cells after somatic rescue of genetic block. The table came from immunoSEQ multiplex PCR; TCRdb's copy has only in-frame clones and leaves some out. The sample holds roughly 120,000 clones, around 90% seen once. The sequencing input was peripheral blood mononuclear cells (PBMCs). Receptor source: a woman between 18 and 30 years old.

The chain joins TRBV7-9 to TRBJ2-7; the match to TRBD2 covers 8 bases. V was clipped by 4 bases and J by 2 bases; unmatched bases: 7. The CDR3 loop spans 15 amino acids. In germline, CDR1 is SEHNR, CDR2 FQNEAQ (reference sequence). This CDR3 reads CASSSESGGTYEQYF. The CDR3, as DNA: TGTGCCAGCAGCTCTGAGAGCGGGGGAACCTACGAGCAGTACTTC.

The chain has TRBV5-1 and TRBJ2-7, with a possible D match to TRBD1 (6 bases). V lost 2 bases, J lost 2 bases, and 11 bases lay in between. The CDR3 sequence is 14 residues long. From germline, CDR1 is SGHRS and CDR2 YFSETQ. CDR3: CASSLLEGAYEQYF. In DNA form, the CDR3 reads TGCGCCAGCAGCTTACTAGAGGGGGCCTACGAGCAGTACTTC.

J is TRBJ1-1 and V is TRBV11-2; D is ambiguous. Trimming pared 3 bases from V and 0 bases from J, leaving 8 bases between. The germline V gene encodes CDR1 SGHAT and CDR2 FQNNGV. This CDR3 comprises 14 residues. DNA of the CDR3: TGTGCCAGCAGCTTCGGCCTTATGAACACTGAAGCTTTCTTT. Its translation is CASSFGLMNTEAFF.